Detailed here is one T cell receptor beta chain. The antigen this receptor binds is unknown. There are no base qualities to consult, and no much larger clone falls within one base. The collaborating institutions used their own protocols to collect whole blood in K2EDTA tubes. For TCRbeta analysis, collaborators shipped samples in one of three forms: frozen whole blood, isolated PBMCs, or DNA extracted from either of those sample types. The immunoSEQ Assay, a bias-controlled multiplex PCR, was used to amplify TCRbeta CDR3 regions from genomic DNA. On the study's bioinformatics: The number of nucleated cells in each sample was estimated by amplification of reference gene primers within the assay. To quantify the absolute abundance of each unique TCRbeta CDR3 rearrangement, sequence reads were collapsed and filtered. Productive Simpson clonality was computed per sample as the square root of Simpson's diversity index over productive rearrangements. This is the immuneACCESS table as TCRdb keeps it, with only in-frame sequences that have V and J called. A part of the clones is gone; compared with another copy, unresolved V genes explain less than half, and the rest is unexplained. That table gives V, J and clone size, and the DNA gave D and trimming. This sample lists about 160,000 clones; more than 70% were detected once. The ten top clones hold approximately 3% of the sample.

CDR1 SQVTM and CDR2 ANQGSEA were looked up in the germline V gene. Trimming at the junction amounts to 0 bases on V and 7 bases on J, and the germline ends lie 18 bases apart. The CDR3 contains 15 residues, cysteine and phenylalanine counted. Just CDR3 DNA is preserved here, 45 bases in frame from base 1. This entry belongs to a study of blood T cell repertoires in COVID-19 (dated by TCRdb to 2020 to 2022). In the study overall: Samples from collaborators originated in the United States, Italy and Spain and spanned both the acute and convalescent phases of COVID-19. A de-identified subject ID, COVID-19 status, age in years and sex were almost always included in the sample metadata. The repertoires were made available in a free public database intended to serve as a resource for research on the immune response to SARS-CoV-2. HLA class I and class II types, where available, came from metadata supplied by the sample provider rather than from assay-based typing. The material from the prospective study consisted of cDNA or gDNA derived from T cells, B-cell-depleted T cells, or PBMCs. Samples came from the ongoing ImmuneRACE study (first 160 participants) plus 1,254 subjects from 6 global collaborators. Deeply sampled blood TCRbeta repertoires from subjects exposed to, actively infected with, or recovered from COVID-19 were included in the dataset.

Broad study findings and their caveats: The amount of clinical and demographic metadata varied by source and participant and was provided uncurated.

This TCR derives from a man between 60 and 75 years old with acute or convalescent COVID-19. The sample consisted of peripheral blood. Recombination linked TRBV29-1 to TRBJ1-2; the D gene is possibly TRBD1, with 6 bases matching. The nucleotide sequence is given as TGCAGCGTTGAAGATCCCTGGGGGGGCAACGGTGGCTACACCTTC. Its protein reads: CSVEDPWGGNGGYTF.